This note documents a single TCR beta chain sequence. This sample is part of a study of blood T cells in healthy people across ages. Trimming cost V 5 bases and J 3 bases, with 17 bases left between them. The CDR3 is 15 residues long. It was with a sample-barcoded 5' primer and a J-beta primer mix that a second PCR of about 6 to 12 cycles was run. From the 5' RACE reads, TCRdb called clonotypes with MiXCR, one entry per CDR3 protein. This sample has about 1,400,000 distinct CDR3 sequences, with approximately 42% found just once. The chain recombines TRBV12-3 or TRBV12-4 with TRBJ2-7; D is perhaps TRBD1 (8 bases). The sample taken for sequencing was blood. The sequence was collected from a young woman in good health. CDR3 sequence reads: CASSVLQGGLYEQYF. The CDR3 nucleotides are TGTGCCAGCAGTGTCTTACAGGGGGGGCTCTACGAGCAGTACTTC.